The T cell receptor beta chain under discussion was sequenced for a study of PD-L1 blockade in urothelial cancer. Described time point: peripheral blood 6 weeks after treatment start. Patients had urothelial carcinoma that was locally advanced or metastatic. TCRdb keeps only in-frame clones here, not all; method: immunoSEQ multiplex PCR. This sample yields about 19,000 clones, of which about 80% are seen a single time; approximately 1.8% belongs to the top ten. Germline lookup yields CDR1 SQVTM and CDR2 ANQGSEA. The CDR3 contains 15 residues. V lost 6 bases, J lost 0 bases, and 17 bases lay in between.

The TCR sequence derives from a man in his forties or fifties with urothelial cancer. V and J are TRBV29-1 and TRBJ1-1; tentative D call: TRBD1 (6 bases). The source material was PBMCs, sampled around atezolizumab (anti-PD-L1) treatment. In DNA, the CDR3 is TGCAGCGTCAGAGCGCGGGGGGCGGTGAACACTGAAGCTTTCTTT. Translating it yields CSVRARGAVNTEAFF. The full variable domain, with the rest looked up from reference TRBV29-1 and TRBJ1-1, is SAVISQKPSRDICQRGTSLTIQCQVDSQVTMMFWYRQQPGQSLTLIATANQGSEATYESGFVIDKFPISRPNLTFSTLTVSNMSPEDSSIYLCSVRARGAVNTEAFFGQGTRLTVV.